What follows describes a single T cell receptor (beta chain). This sample stems from a study of Ad26.COV2.S vaccination and SARS-CoV-2 variants. Germline-derived CDR1 and CDR2 are SGHAT and FQNNGV. The CDR3 runs to 16 residues. V shed 3 bases and J shed 10 bases, with 23 bases lying between them. Profiling relied on immunoSEQ multiplex PCR, and the TCRdb table lists in-frame clones only, not all of them. The sample has some 270,000 clones, around 85% seen once; the top ten hold approximately 3%. Treatment indicated: about 20 received Ad26.COV2.S at low or high dose, single or two shots; several received placebo; per-sample allocation not given. All samples were drawn on day 63, counting from the first vaccine or placebo injection.

The TCR was taken from a person aged 18-60 years who received the Ad26.COV2.S COVID-19 vaccine or a placebo. The rearrangement uses TRBV11-2 and TRBJ2-3, with D perhaps TRBD1 (6 bases). Sequencing used peripheral blood, obtained in a trial of Ad26.COV2.S vaccine versus placebo. The CDR3 DNA follows: TGTGCCAGCAGCTTCAGGGGTCACGATGGTCGGAGTTCGCAGTATTTT. It encodes CASSFRGHDGRSSQYF.